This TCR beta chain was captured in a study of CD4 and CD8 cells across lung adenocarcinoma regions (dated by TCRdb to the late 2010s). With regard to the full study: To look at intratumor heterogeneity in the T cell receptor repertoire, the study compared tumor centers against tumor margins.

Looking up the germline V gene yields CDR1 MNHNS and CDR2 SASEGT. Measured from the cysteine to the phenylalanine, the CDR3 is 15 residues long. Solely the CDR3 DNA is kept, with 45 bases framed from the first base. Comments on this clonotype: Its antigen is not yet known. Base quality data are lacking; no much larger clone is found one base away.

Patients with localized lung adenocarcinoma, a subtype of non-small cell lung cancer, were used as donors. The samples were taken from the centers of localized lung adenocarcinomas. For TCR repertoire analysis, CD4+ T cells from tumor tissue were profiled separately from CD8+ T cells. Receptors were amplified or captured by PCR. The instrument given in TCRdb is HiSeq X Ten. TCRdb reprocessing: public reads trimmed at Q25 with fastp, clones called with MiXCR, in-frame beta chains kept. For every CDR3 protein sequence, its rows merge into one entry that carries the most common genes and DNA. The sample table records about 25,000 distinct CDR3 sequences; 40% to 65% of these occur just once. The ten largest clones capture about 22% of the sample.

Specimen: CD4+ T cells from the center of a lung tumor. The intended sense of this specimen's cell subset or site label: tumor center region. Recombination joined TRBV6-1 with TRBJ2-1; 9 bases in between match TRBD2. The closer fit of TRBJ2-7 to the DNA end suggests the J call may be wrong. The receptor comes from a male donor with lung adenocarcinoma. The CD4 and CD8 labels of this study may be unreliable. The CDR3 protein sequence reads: CASSEEVAGASKQYF. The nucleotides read TGTGCCAGCAGTGAAGAGGTAGCGGGGGCCTCGAAGCAGTACTTC.